This TCR beta chain was sequenced for a study of CD8+CD57+ T cells in acquired aplastic anemia (dated by TCRdb to 2017 to 2018). At the level of the whole study: A mean of 3.2 ug of DNA, ranging from roughly 0.17 to 30 ug, was extracted from sorted CD4+ and CD8+ cells. CD8+CD57+ expansion was defined as a frequency above the mean frequency observed in healthy subjects.

The patients picked for sequencing were ones in whom flow cytometry had shown an expansion of CD8+CD57+ cells. All patients had severe acquired aplastic anemia diagnosed by International Study of Aplastic Anemia and Agranulocytosis and Camitta criteria. No therapy had been received by the patients at the time of blood sampling. In this study, sorted CD4+ and CD8+ T cells from the blood of healthy subjects and of severe aplastic anemia patients had their TCR repertoires deep-sequenced. In the USA, patient enrollment took place under clinicaltrials.gov protocols 00001620, 01623167, 00001397, 00071045, 00081523 and 00961064. Ficoll-Paque density gradient centrifugation was used to isolate peripheral blood mononuclear cells. Before DNA extraction, CD4+ and CD8+ T cells were sorted with FACS or magnetic beads. Regarding this clonotype: The antigen it binds to is not known. The sample holds no much larger clone one base away, and base qualities are not on file.

Profiling of TCR beta VDJ combinations and CDR3 sequences used genomic DNA as the template. An Illumina HiSeq 2000 was used for TCR repertoire sequencing. Regarding the original processing steps: TRBV/TRBJ rearrangement plots, CDR3 size and DJ length profiles, and Simpson's diversity index were used to evaluate the repertoires. The most abundant DNA sequence in the deep sequencing data was taken as the immunodominant clone. CDR3 amino acid sequences were checked for sharing across subjects and were also compared against the VDJdb database and published repertoires. TCRdb trimmed the raw reads at Q25, called clones with MiXCR and kept productive beta chains. Here each entry gathers all rows of one CDR3 protein and keeps the most common genes and DNA. TCRdb's processing, not the authors' own work, is the source of the V and J calls. The sample records a few hundred thousand distinct CDR3 sequences, about 50% of which are singletons. The top ten hold 1% to 1.5% of the sample.

On the study overall, not on this receptor specifically: Although twenty-nine CD8+ CDR3 sequences were shared by patients and controls, these sequences appeared highly expressed in patients and within the immunodominant clones of patients. Patients and healthy controls showed no significant difference in CD8+ Simpson's diversity (P=0.060).

V is trimmed back by 3 bases and J by 9 bases, and the junction contains 7 bases that no gene match accounts for. Counted from cysteine to phenylalanine, this CDR3 has 14 amino acids. Only the CDR3 DNA is retained, 42 bases long and in frame from the first base. Per the germline V gene (reference sequence), DFQATT is the CDR1 and SNEGSKA is the CDR2. The chain links TRBV20-1 with TRBJ1-6; 8 middle bases align to TRBD1. Sequencing was done on a sample of sorted CD4+, CD8+, or CD8+CD57+ T cells (not recorded which) from PBMCs. This clonotype originated in a human donor with aplastic anemia. The CDR3 region reads CSASDQGAGSPLHF. The nucleotides are TGCAGTGCTAGTGATCAGGGGGCAGGTTCACCCCTCCACTTT.